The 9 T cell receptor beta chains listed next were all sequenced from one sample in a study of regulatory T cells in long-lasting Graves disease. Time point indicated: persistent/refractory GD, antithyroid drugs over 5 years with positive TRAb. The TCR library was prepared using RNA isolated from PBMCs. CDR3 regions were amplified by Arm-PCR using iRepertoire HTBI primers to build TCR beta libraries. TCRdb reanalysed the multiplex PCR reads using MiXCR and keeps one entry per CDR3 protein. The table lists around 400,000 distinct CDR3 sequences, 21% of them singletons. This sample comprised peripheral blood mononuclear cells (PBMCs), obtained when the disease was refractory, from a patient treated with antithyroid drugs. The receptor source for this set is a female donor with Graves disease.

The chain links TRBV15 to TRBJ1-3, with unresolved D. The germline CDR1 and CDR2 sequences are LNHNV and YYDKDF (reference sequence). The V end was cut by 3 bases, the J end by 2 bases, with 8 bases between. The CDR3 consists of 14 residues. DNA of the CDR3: TGTGCCACCAGCAGGTACCTAACTGGAAACACCATATATTTT. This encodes CATSRYLTGNTIYF. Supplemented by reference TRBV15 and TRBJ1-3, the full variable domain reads DAMVIQNPRYQVTQFGKPVTLSCSQTLNHNVMYWYQQKSSQAPKLLFHYYDKDFNNEADTPDNFQSRRPNTSFCFLDIRSPGLGDTAMYLCATSRYLTGNTIYFGEGSWLTVV.

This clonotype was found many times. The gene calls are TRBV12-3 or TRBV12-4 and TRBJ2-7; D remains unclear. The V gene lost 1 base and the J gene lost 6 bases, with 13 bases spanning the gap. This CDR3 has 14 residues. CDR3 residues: CASSLGSSAAEQYF. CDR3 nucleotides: TGTGCCAGCAGTTTAGGGTCCTCTGCGGCCGAGCAGTACTTC.

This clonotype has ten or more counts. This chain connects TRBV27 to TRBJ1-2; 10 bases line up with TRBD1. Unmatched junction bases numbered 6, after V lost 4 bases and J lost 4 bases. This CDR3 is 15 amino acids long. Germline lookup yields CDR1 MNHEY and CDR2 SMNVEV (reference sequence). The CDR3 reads CASSSRQGASYGYTF. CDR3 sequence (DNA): TGTGCCAGCAGTTCCCGACAGGGGGCTAGCTATGGCTACACCTTC.

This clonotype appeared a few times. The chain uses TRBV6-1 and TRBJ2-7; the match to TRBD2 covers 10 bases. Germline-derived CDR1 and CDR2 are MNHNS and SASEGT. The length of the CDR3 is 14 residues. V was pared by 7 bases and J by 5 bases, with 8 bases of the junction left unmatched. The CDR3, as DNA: TGTGCCAGCAAAGCGGGAGGGCCGTCCCACGAGCAGTACTTC. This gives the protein CASKAGGPSHEQYF.

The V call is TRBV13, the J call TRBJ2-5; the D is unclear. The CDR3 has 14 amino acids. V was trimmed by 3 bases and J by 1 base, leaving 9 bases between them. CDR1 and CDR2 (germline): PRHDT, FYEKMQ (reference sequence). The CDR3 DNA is TGTGCCAGCAGCTTCGGACGGTTCCAAGAGACCCAGTACTTC. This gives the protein CASSFGRFQETQYF. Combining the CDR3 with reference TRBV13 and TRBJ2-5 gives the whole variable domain AAGVIQSPRHLIKEKRETATLKCYPIPRHDTVYWYQQGPGQDPQFLISFYEKMQSDKGSIPDRFSAQQFSDYHSELNMSSLELGDSALYFCASSFGRFQETQYFGPGTRLLVL.

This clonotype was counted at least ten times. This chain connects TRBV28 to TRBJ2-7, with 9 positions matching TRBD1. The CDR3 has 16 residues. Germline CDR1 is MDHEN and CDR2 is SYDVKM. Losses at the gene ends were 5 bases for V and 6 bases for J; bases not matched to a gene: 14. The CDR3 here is CASSNRQGVVGGEQYF. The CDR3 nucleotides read TGTGCCAGCAGTAATCGACAGGGGGTGGTTGGGGGCGAGCAGTACTTC.

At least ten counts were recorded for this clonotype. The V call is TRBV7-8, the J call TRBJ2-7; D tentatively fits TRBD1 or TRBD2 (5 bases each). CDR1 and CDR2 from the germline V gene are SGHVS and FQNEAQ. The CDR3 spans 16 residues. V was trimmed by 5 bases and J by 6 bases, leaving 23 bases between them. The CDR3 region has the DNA TGTGCCAGCAGCCAAAAGGAGAGGGGCTTACAAGGCGAGCAGTACTTC. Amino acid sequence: CASSQKERGLQGEQYF.

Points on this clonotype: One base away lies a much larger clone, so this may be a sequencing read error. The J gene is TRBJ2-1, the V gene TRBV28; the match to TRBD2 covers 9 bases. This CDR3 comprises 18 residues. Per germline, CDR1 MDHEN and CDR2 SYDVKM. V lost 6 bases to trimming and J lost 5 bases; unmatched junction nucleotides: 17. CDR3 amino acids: CASSPWGGLAGDDNEQFF. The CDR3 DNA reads TGTGCCAGCAGCCCCTGGGGGGGGTTAGCGGGAGACGACAATGAGCAGTTCTTC.

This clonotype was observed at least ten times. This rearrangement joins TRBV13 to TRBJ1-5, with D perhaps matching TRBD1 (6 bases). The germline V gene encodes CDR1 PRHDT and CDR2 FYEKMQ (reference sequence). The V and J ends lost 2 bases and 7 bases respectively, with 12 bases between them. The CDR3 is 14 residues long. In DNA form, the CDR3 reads TGTGCCAGCAGCTTAAGGGGGGGATACCAGCCCCAGCATTTT. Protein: CASSLRGGYQPQHF.